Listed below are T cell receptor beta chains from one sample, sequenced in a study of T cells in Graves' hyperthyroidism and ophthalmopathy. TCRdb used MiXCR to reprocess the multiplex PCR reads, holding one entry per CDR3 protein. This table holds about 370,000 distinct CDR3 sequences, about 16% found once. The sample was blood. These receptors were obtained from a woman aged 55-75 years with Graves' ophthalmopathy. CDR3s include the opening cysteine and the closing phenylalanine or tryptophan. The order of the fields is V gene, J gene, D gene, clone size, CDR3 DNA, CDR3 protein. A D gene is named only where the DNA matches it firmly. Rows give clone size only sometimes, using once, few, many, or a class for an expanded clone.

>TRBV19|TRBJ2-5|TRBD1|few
TGTGCCAGTAGTATCAGCCAGGGGGCAAAGACCCAGTACTTC
CASSISQGAKTQYF
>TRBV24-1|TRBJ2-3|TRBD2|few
TGTGCCACCAGTGATTCCAGCGGGACTACGCAGTATTTT
CATSDSSGTTQYF
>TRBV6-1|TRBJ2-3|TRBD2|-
TGTGCCAGCAGAACTAGCGCAACAGATACGCAGTATTTT
CASRTSATDTQYF
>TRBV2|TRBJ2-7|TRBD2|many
TGTGCCAGCAAAGCTAGCGGGAGCTCCTACGAGCAGTACTTC
CASKASGSSYEQYF
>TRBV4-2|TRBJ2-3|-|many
TGTGCCAGCAGCCAAGAGTTCCTACGCACAGATACGCAGTATTTT
CASSQEFLRTDTQYF
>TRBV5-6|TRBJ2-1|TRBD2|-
TGTGCCAGCAGCTTAGTCTTAGCGGGAGGGCTTGGGCAGTTCTTC
CASSLVLAGGLGQFF
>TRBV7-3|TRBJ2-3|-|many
TGTGCCAGCAGCTTAACCGCAGATACGCAGTATTTT
CASSLTADTQYF
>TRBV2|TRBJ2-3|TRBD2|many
TGTGCCAGCAGTGGGGGGGGGTCAGATACGCAGTATTTT
CASSGGGSDTQYF
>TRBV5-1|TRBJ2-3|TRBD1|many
TGCGCCAGCAGCCCTACAGGGGAGCACCGCACAGATACGCAGTATTTT
CASSPTGEHRTDTQYF
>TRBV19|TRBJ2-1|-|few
TGTGCCAGTAGTATGCGTACCACTAAGCAGTTCTTC
CASSMRTTKQFF
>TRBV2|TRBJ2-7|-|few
TGTGCCAGCCTAAACGTCCCCGGTAGCGGTTCTTACGAGCAGTACTTC
CASLNVPGSGSYEQYF
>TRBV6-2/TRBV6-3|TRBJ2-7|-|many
TGTGCCAGCAATCCGTATTACAACTACGAGCAGTACTTC
CASNPYYNYEQYF
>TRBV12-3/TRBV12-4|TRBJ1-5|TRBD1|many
TGTGCCAGCAGTAAGACAGGGTATAGCAATCAGCCCCAGCATTTT
CASSKTGYSNQPQHF
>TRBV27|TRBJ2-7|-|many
TGTGCCAGCATGGTAGGGGGAGCCAACTCCTACGAGCAGTACTTC
CASMVGGANSYEQYF
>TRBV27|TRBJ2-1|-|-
TGTGCCAGCAAGGGACACAGGGAGAATGAGCAGTTCTTC
CASKGHRENEQFF
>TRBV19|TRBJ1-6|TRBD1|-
TGTGCCAGCTGGGACAGGGGTAATTCACCCCTCCACTTT
CASWDRGNSPLHF
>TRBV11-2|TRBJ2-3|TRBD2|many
TGTGCCAGCAGCCGAGGATCCAGCGGGAGAGGGGATACGCAGTATTTT
CASSRGSSGRGDTQYF
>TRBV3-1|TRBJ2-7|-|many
TGTGCCAGCAGCCAAGGGGTGGGGAGCTCCTACGAGCAGTACTTC
CASSQGVGSSYEQYF
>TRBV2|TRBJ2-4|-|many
TGTGCCACCTCCCTGGGGGAAAACATTCAGTACTTC
CATSLGENIQYF
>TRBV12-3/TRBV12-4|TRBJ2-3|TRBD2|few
TGTGCCAGCAGGCCCGCGATCGTAGCGGGATTTACAGATACGCAGTATTTT
CASRPAIVAGFTDTQYF
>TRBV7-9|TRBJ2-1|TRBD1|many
TGTGCCAGCAGCTTCACAGGGGGAACCAATGAGCAGTTCTTC
CASSFTGGTNEQFF
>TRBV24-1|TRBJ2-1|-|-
TGTGCCACCAGGGGAGGATACAATGAGCAGTTCTTC
CATRGGYNEQFF
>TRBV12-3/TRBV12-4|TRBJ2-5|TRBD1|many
TGTGCCAGCAGGGAGGCAGGGGGCAAAGAACGGGAGACCCAGTACTTC
CASREAGGKERETQYF
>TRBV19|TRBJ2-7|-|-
TGTGCCAGTAGACCCTACGAGCAGTACTTC
CASRPYEQYF
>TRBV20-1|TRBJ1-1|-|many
TGCAGTGCTAGAGGGACAGTGCGGGAGACTGAAGCTTTCTTT
CSARGTVRETEAFF
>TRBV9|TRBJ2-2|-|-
TGTGCCAGCAGCCCCCGGGACTTCTTCACCGGGGAGCTGTTTTTT
CASSPRDFFTGELFF
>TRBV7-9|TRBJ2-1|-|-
TGTGCCAGCAGCTCCTTAGCCTACAATGAGCAGTTCTTC
CASSSLAYNEQFF
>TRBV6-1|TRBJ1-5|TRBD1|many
TGTGCCAGCAGTTACAACAGGGGTGGCAATCAGCCCCAGCATTTT
CASSYNRGGNQPQHF
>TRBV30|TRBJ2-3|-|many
TGTGCCTGCCTAAGAGGGGCGGGAGATACGCAGTATTTT
CACLRGAGDTQYF
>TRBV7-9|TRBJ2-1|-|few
TGTGCCAGCAGCTCCTGGACGGGTCGCGATGAGCAGTTCTTC
CASSSWTGRDEQFF
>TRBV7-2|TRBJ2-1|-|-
TGTGCCAGCAGCCCTCTAGCGACCTTCCAGAATGAGCAGTTCTTC
CASSPLATFQNEQFF
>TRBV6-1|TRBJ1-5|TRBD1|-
TGTGCCAGTGACCGAATGACAGGGGGGGATCAGCCCCAGCATTTT
CASDRMTGGDQPQHF
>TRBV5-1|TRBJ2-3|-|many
TGCGCCAGCAGCTTGTACAGCACAGATACGCAGTATTTT
CASSLYSTDTQYF